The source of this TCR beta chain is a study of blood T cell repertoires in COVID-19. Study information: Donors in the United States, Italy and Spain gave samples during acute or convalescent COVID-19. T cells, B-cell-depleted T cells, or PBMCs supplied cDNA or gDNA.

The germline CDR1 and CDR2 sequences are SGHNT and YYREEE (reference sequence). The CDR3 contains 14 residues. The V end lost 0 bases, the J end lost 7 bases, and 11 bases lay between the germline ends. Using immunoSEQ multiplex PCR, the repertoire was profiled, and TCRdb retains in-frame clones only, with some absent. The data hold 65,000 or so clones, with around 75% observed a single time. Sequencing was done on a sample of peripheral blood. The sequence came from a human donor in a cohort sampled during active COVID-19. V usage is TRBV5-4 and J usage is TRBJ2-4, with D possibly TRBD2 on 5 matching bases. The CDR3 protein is CASSLGLAGNIQYF. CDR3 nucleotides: TGTGCCAGCAGCTTGGGGCTAGCCGGGAACATTCAGTACTTC.